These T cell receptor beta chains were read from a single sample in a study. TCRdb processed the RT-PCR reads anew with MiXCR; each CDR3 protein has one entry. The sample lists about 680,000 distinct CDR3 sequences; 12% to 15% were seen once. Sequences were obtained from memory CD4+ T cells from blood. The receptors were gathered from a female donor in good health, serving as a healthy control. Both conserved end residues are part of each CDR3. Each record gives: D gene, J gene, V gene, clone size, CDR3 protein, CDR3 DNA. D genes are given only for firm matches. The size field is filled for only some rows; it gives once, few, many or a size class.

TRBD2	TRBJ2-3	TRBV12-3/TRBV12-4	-	CASCFPTGGPDTQYF	TGTGCCAGCTGTTTCCCCACGGGAGGGCCAGATACGCAGTATTTT
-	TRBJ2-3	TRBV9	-	CASSTGTHRDTQYF	TGTGCCAGCAGCACCGGGACTCATCGAGATACGCAGTATTTT
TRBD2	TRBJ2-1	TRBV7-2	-	CASSPTSGRFEQFF	TGTGCCAGCAGCCCGACTAGCGGGAGGTTTGAGCAGTTCTTC
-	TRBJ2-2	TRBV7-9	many	CASSLTDGELFF	TGTGCCAGCAGCTTAACGGACGGGGAGCTGTTTTTT
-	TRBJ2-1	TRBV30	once	CAWSGRAWQGEQFF	TGTGCCTGGAGTGGAAGAGCGTGGCAGGGTGAGCAGTTCTTC
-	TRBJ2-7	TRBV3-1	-	CASSLQNRPLHF	TGTGCCAGCAGCCTTCAAAACAGGCCCCTACACTTC
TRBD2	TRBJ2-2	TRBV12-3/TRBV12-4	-	CASRTGTSGSGYTGELFF	TGTGCCAGCAGGACCGGGACTAGCGGGAGTGGTTACACCGGGGAGCTGTTTTTT
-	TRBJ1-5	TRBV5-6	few	CASSSQGRDQPQHF	TGTGCCAGCAGCTCCCAGGGGAGGGATCAGCCCCAGCATTTT
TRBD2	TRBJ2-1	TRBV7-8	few	CASSPSSGARNEQFF	TGTGCCAGCAGCCCCTCTAGCGGGGCTAGGAATGAGCAGTTCTTC
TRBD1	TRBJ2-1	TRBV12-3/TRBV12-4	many	CASQPGQGYNEQFF	TGTGCCAGCCAACCAGGACAGGGGTACAATGAGCAGTTCTTC
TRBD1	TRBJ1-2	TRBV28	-	CAGAPRGQGSFGYTF	TGTGCCGGCGCCCCGCGGGGACAGGGATCTTTTGGCTACACCTTC
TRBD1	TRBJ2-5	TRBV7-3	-	CASSLRGRDRGRSQETQYF	TGTGCCAGCAGCTTAAGAGGCAGGGACAGGGGCCGATCGCAAGAGACCCAGTACTTC
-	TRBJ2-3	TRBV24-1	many	CATSGGRAGATDTQYF	TGTGCCACCAGTGGGGGAAGGGCAGGGGCGACAGATACGCAGTATTTT
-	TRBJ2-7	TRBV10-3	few	CAIKGGGEVNEQYF	TGTGCCATCAAGGGGGGCGGGGAGGTGAACGAGCAGTACTTC
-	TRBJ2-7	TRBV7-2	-	CASTFLGGFYEQYF	TGTGCCAGCACCTTTCTCGGCGGCTTCTACGAGCAGTACTTC
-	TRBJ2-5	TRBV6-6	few	CASSYSNTLDETQYF	TGTGCCAGCAGTTACTCAAACACTCTGGATGAGACCCAGTACTTC
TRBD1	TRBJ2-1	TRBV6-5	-	CASSYSTYPGGHEQFF	TGTGCCAGCAGTTACTCGACATATCCAGGGGGCCATGAGCAGTTCTTC
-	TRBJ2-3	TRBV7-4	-	CASTDPERRLSTDTQYF	TGTGCCAGCACCGACCCCGAAAGACGCTTGAGCACAGATACGCAGTATTTT
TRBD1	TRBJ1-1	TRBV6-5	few	CASSPDRGQRAFF	TGTGCCAGCAGCCCAGACAGGGGGCAGAGAGCTTTCTTT
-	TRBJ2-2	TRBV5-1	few	CASSLSIGTGELFF	TGCGCCAGCAGCTTAAGTATTGGGACCGGGGAGCTGTTTTTT
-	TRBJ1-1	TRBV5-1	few	CASRLQREDTEAFF	TGCGCCAGCAGGCTTCAGCGAGAGGACACTGAAGCTTTCTTT
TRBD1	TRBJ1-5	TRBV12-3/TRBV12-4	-	CASSFRRGQALASNQPQHF	TGTGCCAGCAGTTTCCGCCGGGGACAGGCGCTAGCTAGCAATCAGCCCCAGCATTTT
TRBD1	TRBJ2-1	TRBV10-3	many	CATRPGQGEFGEQFF	TGTGCCACTAGACCGGGACAGGGGGAGTTCGGGGAGCAGTTCTTC
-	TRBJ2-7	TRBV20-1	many	CSPGGDSAYEQYF	TGCAGCCCCGGAGGTGATAGCGCCTACGAGCAGTACTTC
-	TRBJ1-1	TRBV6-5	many	CASSYSPGTEAFF	TGTGCCAGCAGTTACTCCCCGGGCACTGAAGCTTTCTTT
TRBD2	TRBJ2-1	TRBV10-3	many	CAISKRGLAGVQEQFF	TGTGCCATCAGTAAAAGGGGACTAGCGGGAGTCCAGGAGCAGTTCTTC
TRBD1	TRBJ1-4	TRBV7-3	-	CASSQTGQSNEKLFF	TGTGCCAGCAGCCAAACGGGACAGAGTAATGAAAAACTGTTTTTT
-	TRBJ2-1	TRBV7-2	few	CASSFPLVNEQFF	TGTGCCAGCAGCTTCCCCCTGGTCAATGAGCAGTTCTTC
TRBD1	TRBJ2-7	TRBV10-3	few	CAISERGHNDEQYF	TGTGCCATCAGTGAGAGGGGGCATAACGACGAGCAGTACTTC
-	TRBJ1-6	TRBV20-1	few	CSVRAGASPLHF	TGCAGTGTCAGGGCAGGGGCTTCACCCCTCCACTTT
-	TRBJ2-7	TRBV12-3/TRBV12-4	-	CASSLSTGRGVYEQYF	TGTGCCAGCAGCCTGTCGACAGGGCGGGGAGTCTACGAGCAGTACTTC
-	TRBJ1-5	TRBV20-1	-	CSASEKNQPQHF	TGCAGTGCTAGTGAAAAGAATCAGCCCCAGCATTTT
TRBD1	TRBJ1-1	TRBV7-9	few	CASSGQTGTTEAFF	TGTGCCAGCAGCGGCCAGACAGGGACCACTGAAGCTTTCTTT
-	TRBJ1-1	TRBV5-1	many	CASSLASGTEAFF	TGTGCCAGCAGCTTGGCCAGCGGAACTGAAGCTTTCTTT
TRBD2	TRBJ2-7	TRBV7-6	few	CASSPQNSGRRSYEQYF	TGTGCCAGCAGCCCACAAAATAGCGGGAGACGCTCCTACGAGCAGTACTTC
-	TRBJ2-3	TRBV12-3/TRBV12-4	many	CASSFASTDTQYF	TGTGCCAGCAGTTTTGCCAGCACAGATACGCAGTATTTT
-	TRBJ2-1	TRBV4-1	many	CASSQVSLYNEQFF	TGCGCCAGCAGCCAAGTGAGCCTCTACAATGAGCAGTTCTTC
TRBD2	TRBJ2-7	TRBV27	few	CASSFGGRGLAETYEQYF	TGTGCCAGCAGTTTCGGTGGGAGAGGACTAGCGGAAACCTACGAGCAGTACTTC